This T cell receptor beta chain was recorded in a study of CD8 T cells in ankylosing spondylitis. Study results and limitations: Ankylosing spondylitis blood seemed to carry a telltale TCR beta motif made of eight or nine highly homologous variants. Within matched ankylosing spondylitis synovial fluid, disease-linked clones were reportedly significantly enriched. Past research had described some motif variants in reactive arthritis synovial fluid and blood. Those disease-linked clones were CD8+; they were also relatively rare in peripheral blood.

About this clonotype itself: Its antigen is undetermined.

Preparation of TCR beta libraries was done by quantitative 5'-RACE with molecular barcodes. Each CDR3 protein is one row after TCRdb ran MiXCR on the 5' RACE reads. The sample yields around 450,000 distinct CDR3 sequences, approximately 26% seen once. Sequenced sample: blood, either unsorted or a sorted T cell fraction (not recorded which). This TCR was recovered from a male donor with ankylosing spondylitis.

CDR3 amino acids: CASREGLTNTGELFF. CDR3 nucleotides: TGCGCCAGCAGAGAAGGGCTGACGAACACCGGGGAGCTGTTTTTT. V is TRBV5-1 and J is TRBJ2-2, with D uncertain. Germline-derived CDR1 and CDR2 are SGHRS and YFSETQ. V was cut by 5 bases and J by 0 bases, with 11 bases left in between. This CDR3 is built from 15 residues.